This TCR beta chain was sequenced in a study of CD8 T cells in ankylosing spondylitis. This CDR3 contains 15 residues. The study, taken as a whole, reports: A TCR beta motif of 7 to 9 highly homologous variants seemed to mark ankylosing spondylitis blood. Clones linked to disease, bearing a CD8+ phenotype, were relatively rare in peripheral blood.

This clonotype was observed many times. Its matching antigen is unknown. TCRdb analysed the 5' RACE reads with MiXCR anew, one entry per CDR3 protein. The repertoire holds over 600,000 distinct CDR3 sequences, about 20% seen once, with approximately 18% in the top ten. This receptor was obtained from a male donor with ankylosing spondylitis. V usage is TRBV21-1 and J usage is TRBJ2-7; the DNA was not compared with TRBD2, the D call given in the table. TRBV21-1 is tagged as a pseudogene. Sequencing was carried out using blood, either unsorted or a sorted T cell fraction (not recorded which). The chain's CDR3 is CASSKRRGPPYEQYF. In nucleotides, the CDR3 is TGTGCCAGCAGCAAAAGGAGGGGACCCCCATACGAGCAGTACTTC.